This T cell receptor (beta chain) was profiled in a study of PD-L1 blockade in urothelial cancer. Germline CDR1 is MDHEN and CDR2 is SYDVKM. Deletions cut 6 bases from V and 0 bases from J, with 11 bases between. This CDR3 comprises 14 residues. A spike-in of synthetic TCR analog templates was added to each PCR. TCRdb's table, derived via immunoSEQ multiplex PCR, lists solely in-frame clones and lacks some. The sample contains 56,000 or so clones, roughly 85% of which appear only once. This clone has just one count. Time point described: pretreatment peripheral blood. V is TRBV28 and J is TRBJ1-1; D uncertain. This sequence originates from a man in his 70s with urothelial cancer. The specimen was PBMCs, collected around atezolizumab (anti-PD-L1) treatment. CDR3 nucleotides: TGTGCCAGCAGCCCATCGGGTCTGAACACTGAAGCTTTCTTT. As protein: CASSPSGLNTEAFF.